The 17 T cell receptor beta chains reported below all come from one sample, sequenced in a study of blood T cell repertoires in COVID-19. Using immunoSEQ multiplex PCR, the repertoire was profiled, and TCRdb retains in-frame clones only, with some absent. The data contain under 200,000 clones, more than 70% of them seen just once; the ten biggest clones take up about 1.6%. Sequencing was done on a sample of peripheral blood. The source is a young man with active or convalescent COVID-19.

The chain employs TRBV3-1 (or the pseudogene TRBV3-2) and TRBJ1-1, with 8 bases aligning to TRBD1. The junction had 5 bases not matched to a gene; V was cut back by 4 bases and J by 4 bases. The CDR3 loop spans 14 amino acids. Per germline, CDR1 LGHDT and CDR2 YNNKEL (reference sequence). The CDR3 here is CASSLQTGGTEAFF. CDR3 coding DNA: TGTGCCAGCAGCCTCCAAACAGGGGGCACTGAAGCTTTCTTT.

The rearrangement links TRBV6-5 to TRBJ1-5; 9 nucleotides agree with TRBD1. CDR1 and CDR2 from the germline V gene are MNHEY and SVGAGI. V shed 6 bases, J shed 5 bases, and the junction held 2 bases outside the gene matches. The CDR3 consists of 13 residues. The DNA of the CDR3 is TGTGCCAGCAGGAGGACAGGGGATCAGCCCCAGCATTTT. Encoded protein: CASRRTGDQPQHF.

V usage is TRBV30 and J usage is TRBJ2-7; D gene ambiguous. CDR1 GTSNPN and CDR2 SVGIG come from the germline V gene (reference sequence). The V end was cut by 2 bases, the J end by 0 bases, with 8 bases between. This CDR3 is 13 amino acids long. The CDR3 nucleotides are TGTGCCTGGAGTCTCGGAGACTCCTACGAGCAGTACTTC. This gives the protein CAWSLGDSYEQYF.

The chain links TRBV30 to TRBJ1-1, with a possible D match to TRBD1 (6 bases). CDR1 is GTSNPN and CDR2 is SVGIG in the germline V gene (reference sequence). This CDR3 spans 12 amino acids. Trimming stripped 2 bases from V and 6 bases from J, with 10 bases between. CDR3 region: CAWSLGASEAFF. The CDR3 region has the DNA TGTGCCTGGAGTTTGGGGGCATCTGAAGCTTTCTTT.

The genes are TRBV11-2 and TRBJ2-1, with 10 positions matching TRBD2. This CDR3 is 16 amino acids long. CDR1 and CDR2 from the germline V gene are SGHAT and FQNNGV. Unmatched junction bases numbered 9, after V lost 6 bases and J lost 4 bases. CDR3 sequence (DNA): TGTGCCAGCAGACCGTTAGCGGGAGGATTTTACAATGAGCAGTTCTTC. It specifies CASRPLAGGFYNEQFF.

The chain carries TRBV13 and TRBJ2-3; 11 bases agree with TRBD2. CDR3 length: 16 amino acids. CDR1 PRHDT and CDR2 FYEKMQ come from the germline V gene (reference sequence). V lost 5 bases, J lost 1 base, and 5 bases stayed unmatched. The CDR3 loop reads CASSPPSGRRTDTQYF. The CDR3 bases are TGTGCCAGCAGCCCACCTAGCGGGAGGCGCACAGATACGCAGTATTTT.

The CDR3 loop reads CASRGSSYNEQFF. The CDR3 bases are TGTGCCAGCAGAGGGAGCTCCTACAATGAGCAGTTCTTC. This sequence joins TRBV5-8 and TRBJ2-1, with D possibly matching TRBD2 (5 bases). Germline-derived CDR1 and CDR2 are SGHTS and YDEGEE. Trimming shortened V by 5 bases and J by 0 bases, and 6 bases separated the two germline ends. This CDR3 has 13 residues.

The rearrangement uses TRBV6-5 and TRBJ2-1; 8 bases are shared with TRBD1. The CDR3 runs 14 residues. V lost 5 bases to trimming and J lost 9 bases; unmatched junction nucleotides: 9. Germline CDR1 MNHEY, CDR2 SVGAGI. Here the CDR3 reads CASSPRQGLGEQFF. The CDR3 DNA follows: TGTGCCAGCAGTCCCCGACAGGGGCTGGGTGAGCAGTTCTTC.

The chain combines TRBV11-2 with TRBJ1-6; possibly TRBD1 for D (5 bases). Per the germline V gene, CDR1 is SGHAT and CDR2 is FQNNGV. Trimming removed 4 bases at V and 0 bases at J, with 7 bases between. The CDR3 spans 15 residues. The CDR3 DNA follows: TGTGCCAGCAGCTCGGACAACTCCTATAATTCACCCCTCCACTTT. Translation: CASSSDNSYNSPLHF.

DNA of the CDR3: TGTGCCAGCAGCCCACAGGGAACCGGGGAGCTGTTTTTT. It yields the protein CASSPQGTGELFF. The rearrangement uses TRBV7-9 and TRBJ2-2, with D possibly TRBD1 on 6 matching bases. The CDR3 is 13 residues long. The V gene's germline CDR1 is SEHNR and CDR2 FQNEAQ (reference sequence). The germline V and J ends were trimmed by 5 bases and 5 bases, with 9 bases remaining between them. Full variable domain (outside the CDR3, taken from reference TRBV7-9 and TRBJ2-2): DTGVSQNPRHKITKRGQNVTFRCDPISEHNRLYWYRQTLGQGPEFLTYFQNEAQLEKSRLLSDRFSAERPKGSFSTLEIQRTEQGDSAMYLCASSPQGTGELFFGEGSRLTVL.

The chain links TRBV19 to TRBJ1-1; 9 bases are a match to TRBD1. With 4 bases clipped from V and 4 bases from J, the junction kept 7 bases outside the gene matches. Germline lookup yields CDR1 LNHDA and CDR2 SQIVND (reference sequence). The CDR3 spans 15 residues. The DNA of the CDR3 is TGTGCCAGTAGTAGCACAGGGGGCGCCGGCACTGAAGCTTTCTTT. Translated, it gives CASSSTGGAGTEAFF.

A note on this clone: This CDR3 is also generated by other DNA sequences in the sample. The gene calls are TRBV7-2 and TRBJ2-3; 9 nucleotides line up with TRBD2. CDR3 size: 15 residues. Germline V gene lookup returns CDR1 SGHTA and CDR2 FQGNSA. V was clipped by 3 bases and J by 2 bases; unmatched bases: 3. The CDR3 DNA reads TGTGCCAGCAGCTTCCGACTAGCGGACACAGATACGCAGTATTTT. Its translation is CASSFRLADTDTQYF.

The chain couples TRBV6-5 to TRBJ1-1; no clear D. The CDR3 covers 14 residues. Trimming pared 5 bases from V and 3 bases from J, leaving 13 bases between. CDR1 is MNHEY and CDR2 is SVGAGI in the germline V gene. The CDR3 nucleotides read TGTGCCAGCAGTCACACCTACGGGGACACTGAAGCTTTCTTT. It encodes CASSHTYGDTEAFF.

The chain links TRBV11-2 to TRBJ1-2; TRBD1 agrees at 11 bases. The junction had 4 bases not matched to a gene; V was cut back by 3 bases and J by 4 bases. Germline values: CDR1 SGHAT, CDR2 FQNNGV. The CDR3 extends over 15 amino acids. The CDR3 coding sequence is TGTGCCAGCAGCTTCGGACAGGGGGCCGTCTATGGCTACACCTTC. Its translation: CASSFGQGAVYGYTF.

The CDR3 nucleotides read TGTGCCAGTAGTATCACCCGGGACAGTAATGAAAAACTGTTTTTT. Residues: CASSITRDSNEKLFF. The J gene is TRBJ1-4, the V gene TRBV19; 7 nucleotides match TRBD1. Trimming took 3 bases from V and 4 from J; bases not matched to a gene: 5. Germline CDR1 and CDR2: LNHDA and SQIVND (reference sequence). The CDR3 covers 15 residues.

The chain carries TRBV9 and TRBJ1-4; 8 bases align to TRBD1. This CDR3 comprises 15 residues. Per the germline V gene, CDR1 is SGDLS and CDR2 is YYNGEE. Trimming at V came to 0 bases and at J to 8 bases, leaving 6 bases not matched to a gene. As DNA, the CDR3 is TGTGCCAGCAGCGTAGCAGGAGACAGGGGCGAAAAACTGTTTTTT. This codes for CASSVAGDRGEKLFF.

The gene calls are TRBV3-1 (or the pseudogene TRBV3-2) and TRBJ1-1, with 9 bases aligning to TRBD1. The V gene's germline CDR1 is LGHDT and CDR2 YNNKEL (reference sequence). V shed 0 bases and J 4 bases; nucleotides not matched to a gene: 12. This CDR3 region has 18 residues. The CDR3 DNA reads TGTGCCAGCAGCCAAGAATCCTCTACAGGGGGCTTCCTCACTGAAGCTTTCTTT. Protein: CASSQESSTGGFLTEAFF.